One and the same sample provided the 20 T cell receptor beta chains below, sequenced in a study of CD8+ T cells in alopecia areata. The treatment here: oral pan-JAK inhibitor, 5-10 mg twice daily. Investigators isolated RNA and reverse transcribed it into cDNA to act as the sequencing template. The protocol was immunoSEQ multiplex PCR, while the TCRdb copy is restricted to in-frame clones and leaves out a portion. The sample yields about 110,000 clones, around 54% seen once. The sequences come from CD4+ T cells sorted from blood, collected at week 24, from a patient treated with tofacitinib. These receptors were obtained from a human donor with alopecia areata.

This clone has only a few counts. The chain uses TRBV14 and TRBJ1-5, with D tentatively TRBD1 (5 bases). Germline assignment: CDR1 SGHDN and CDR2 FVKESK. Trimming left V 1 base short and J 2 bases short, with 6 bases between. There are 14 residues in the CDR3. The chain's CDR3 is CASSQGGGNQPQHF. The CDR3 DNA follows: TGTGCCAGCAGCCAAGGAGGGGGCAATCAGCCCCAGCATTTT.

The J gene is TRBJ2-3, the V gene TRBV4-3; D unclear. Deletions cut 0 bases from V and 6 bases from J, with 13 bases between. Germline CDR1 reads LGHNA; CDR2 reads YSLEER. This CDR3 has 15 amino acids. CDR3 amino acids: CASSQDGRVTDTQYF. CDR3 bases: TGCGCCAGCAGCCAAGATGGAAGGGTCACCGATACGCAGTATTTT.

The V and J genes are TRBV7-2 and TRBJ2-5, with TRBD2 matching 15 bases. CDR1 and CDR2 (germline): SGHTA, FQGNSA. V shed 6 bases and J 4 bases; nucleotides not matched to a gene: 12. CDR3 size: 18 residues. The CDR3 DNA is TGTGCCAGCAGTTATCGTGGGACTAGCGGGGGGCGAAGAGAGACCCAGTACTTC. The encoded protein is CASSYRGTSGGRRETQYF.

This rearrangement joins TRBV18 to TRBJ1-2; a possible D gene is TRBD1 (6 bases). The CDR3 loop spans 14 amino acids. The germline V gene has CDR1 KGHSH and CDR2 LQKENI. V gave up 3 bases and J gave up 5 bases, with 13 bases separating them. CDR3 sequence reads: CASSPSRDKYGYTF. The CDR3 DNA follows: TGTGCCAGCTCACCCTCCCGGGACAAGTATGGCTACACCTTC.

This clone is a singleton in its sample. The gene calls are TRBV4-1 and TRBJ2-7; 10 bases align to TRBD1. The V segment lost 4 bases and the J segment 3 bases; nucleotides outside the gene matches: 9. The CDR3 has 16 amino acids. CDR1 and CDR2 (germline): MGHRA, YSYEKL. The CDR3 protein is CASSRTTGGGIYEQYF. The CDR3 bases are TGCGCCAGCAGCCGAACGACAGGGGGCGGCATCTACGAGCAGTACTTC.

Points on this clone: The sample contains more than one DNA sequence encoding this CDR3. This chain connects TRBV11-1 to TRBJ2-5, with 7 bases matching TRBD2. CDR3 length: 14 amino acids. With 6 bases clipped from V and 5 bases from J, the junction kept 9 bases outside the gene matches. The germline V gene encodes CDR1 SGHAT and CDR2 FQDESV (reference sequence). The CDR3 here is CASSPRLAQETQYF. For the CDR3, the DNA is TGTGCCAGCAGTCCGAGACTAGCCCAGGAGACCCAGTACTTC.

J is TRBJ2-5 and V is TRBV6-5; D might be TRBD1 (5 bases). Trimming stripped 0 bases from V and 5 bases from J, with 13 bases between. CDR1 is MNHEY and CDR2 is SVGAGI in the germline V gene. CDR3 length: 15 amino acids. The CDR3 region is CASSYSAGLGETQYF. CDR3 in DNA: TGTGCCAGCAGTTACTCGGCAGGGCTGGGGGAGACCCAGTACTTC.

This clone was counted a single time. The chain combines TRBV27 with TRBJ1-5, with D possibly matching TRBD1 (6 bases). From germline, CDR1 is MNHEY and CDR2 SMNVEV (reference sequence). With 5 bases removed from V and 4 bases from J, the gap between germline ends came to 18 bases. The CDR3 loop spans 16 amino acids. CDR3 sequence: CASSPYSGARNQPQHF. The DNA of the CDR3 is TGTGCCAGCAGTCCCTATTCAGGGGCACGGAATCAGCCCCAGCATTTT.

The chain carries TRBV7-2 and TRBJ1-3; D is uncertain. The V end was cut by 5 bases, the J end by 1 base, with 15 bases between. CDR3 length: 16 residues. Per germline, CDR1 SGHTA and CDR2 FQGNSA. The CDR3 DNA is TGTGCCAGCAGCCCTCTAGGCCTTACATCTGGAAACACCATATATTTT. Translating gives CASSPLGLTSGNTIYF.

The table lists this clone with a count of one. The V and J genes are TRBV4-1 and TRBJ2-5; tentative D call: TRBD2 (7 bases). The V gene lost 0 bases and the J gene lost 1 base, with 9 bases spanning the gap. The CDR3 runs to 15 residues. Germline lookup yields CDR1 MGHRA and CDR2 YSYEKL. CDR3 amino acids: CASSQERGGQETQYF. In DNA form, the CDR3 reads TGCGCCAGCAGCCAAGAGAGGGGGGGCCAAGAGACCCAGTACTTC.

With regard to this clone: Other nucleotide sequences in the sample specify the same CDR3. This rearrangement joins TRBV29-1 to TRBJ2-2; tentative D call: TRBD2 (5 bases). Germline V gene data show CDR1 as SQVTM and CDR2 as ANQGSEA. The V and J ends lost 4 bases and 4 bases respectively, with 7 bases between them. The CDR3 has 12 amino acids. CDR3 sequence reads: CSVGRGTGELFF. CDR3 bases: TGCAGCGTTGGCCGGGGCACCGGGGAGCTGTTTTTT.

The V gene is TRBV7-2, the J gene TRBJ1-6; D ambiguous. This CDR3 has 16 residues. Germline CDR1 and CDR2: SGHTA and FQGNSA. V shed 1 base and J shed 4 bases, with 11 bases lying between them. CDR3 DNA: TGTGCCAGCAGCTTAGTGCCGGGGATTTATAATTCACCCCTCCACTTT. Translating gives CASSLVPGIYNSPLHF.

The CDR3 here is CASSLGASNSLEQYF. CDR3 coding DNA: TGTGCCAGCAGCTTAGGAGCGTCCAACTCCCTCGAGCAGTACTTC. The V and J genes are TRBV7-9 and TRBJ2-7; no firm D call. V was pared by 1 base and J by 6 bases, with 16 bases between. The CDR3 is 15 amino acids. Germline CDR1 reads SEHNR; CDR2 reads FQNEAQ (reference sequence).

The rearrangement joins TRBV5-1 to TRBJ1-1, with D perhaps matching TRBD1 (6 bases). V was clipped by 2 bases and J by 1 base, with 12 bases between them. The CDR3 spans 15 residues. CDR1 is SGHRS and CDR2 is YFSETQ in the germline V gene. CDR3 in amino acids: CASSFGQTSNTEAFF. The DNA for the CDR3 is TGCGCCAGCAGCTTTGGACAGACATCGAACACTGAAGCTTTCTTT.

This chain connects TRBV6-5 to TRBJ2-3; D unclear. The CDR3 is 14 amino acids. V shed 5 bases and J shed 0 bases, with 9 bases lying between them. From germline, CDR1 is MNHEY and CDR2 SVGAGI. CDR3 sequence (DNA): TGTGCCAGCAGTGTGGACCTTAGCACAGATACGCAGTATTTT. Residues: CASSVDLSTDTQYF.

This chain links TRBV5-4 with TRBJ1-6, with D hard to call. Trimming shortened V by 5 bases and J by 4 bases, and 13 bases separated the two germline ends. Germline values: CDR1 SGHNT, CDR2 YYREEE (reference sequence). This CDR3 spans 15 amino acids. CDR3 protein: CASSSGEGYNSPLHF. The CDR3 DNA reads as TGTGCCAGCAGTTCCGGAGAGGGTTATAATTCACCCCTCCACTTT.

The V and J genes are TRBV5-4 and TRBJ1-2, with D uncertain. V lost 4 bases and J lost 6, with 10 bases in between. The CDR3 is made up of 12 amino acids. The germline CDR1 and CDR2 sequences are SGHNT and YYREEE (reference sequence). The CDR3 sequence: CASSPRVNGYTF. CDR3 nucleotide sequence: TGTGCCAGCAGCCCGAGGGTAAATGGCTACACCTTC.

CDR3 DNA: TGTGCCAGCAGTGACAGAGCAGATACGCAGTATTTT. The encoded protein is CASSDRADTQYF. The chain carries TRBV6-1 and TRBJ2-3, with no clear D. The CDR3 spans 12 residues. Germline loops: CDR1 MNHNS, CDR2 SASEGT. V lost 3 bases to trimming and J lost 4 bases, with 5 bases between them.

The CDR3 spells CSVRQQGRNTEAFF. For the CDR3, the DNA is TGCAGCGTTCGCCAACAGGGAAGGAACACTGAAGCTTTCTTT. The V call is TRBV29-1, the J call TRBJ1-1; D is perhaps TRBD1 (6 bases). V gave up 5 bases and J gave up 1 base, with 14 bases separating them. The CDR3 is 14 amino acids. Germline CDR1 SQVTM, CDR2 ANQGSEA.

The chain combines TRBV4-1 with TRBJ1-3; 7 bases align to TRBD1. This CDR3 contains 16 residues. CDR1 and CDR2 from the germline V gene are MGHRA and YSYEKL. V was clipped by 1 base and J by 4 bases; unmatched bases: 7. CDR3 nucleotides: TGCGCCAGCAGCCAAGTAAACAGGGGAAAAGGAAACACCATATATTTT. Translation gives CASSQVNRGKGNTIYF.